Listed below are T cell receptor beta chains from one sample, sequenced in a study of cytotoxic CD8 clonotypes in ibrutinib-treated CLL. Sequencing used immunoSEQ multiplex PCR; TCRdb keeps in-frame clones, though not all of them. This table has 100,000 or so clones, approximately 56% appearing once. This specimen was PBMCs, taken after 24 months of ibrutinib treatment. These receptor sequences come from a human donor with chronic lymphocytic leukemia. Both conserved end residues are part of each CDR3. The order of the fields is J gene, D gene, V gene, clone size, CDR3 DNA, CDR3 protein. The D gene is left open where the match is weak. The size field is filled for only some rows; it gives once, few, many or a size class.

j_call: TRBJ1-6; d_call: NA; v_call: TRBV6-4; clone_size: once; cdr3_nt: TGTGCCAGCAGTGCCCGCCAAGGGGTTTCACCCCTCCACTTT; cdr3_aa: CASSARQGVSPLHF
j_call: TRBJ2-7; d_call: NA; v_call: TRBV10-3; clone_size: NA; cdr3_nt: TGTGCCATCAGGGGGGAACCGACCTACGAGCAGTACTTC; cdr3_aa: CAIRGEPTYEQYF
j_call: TRBJ1-3; d_call: TRBD1; v_call: TRBV5-5; clone_size: NA; cdr3_nt: TGTGCCAGCAGCTTCACATTCTGGACAGGGGCTGGAAACACCATATATTTT; cdr3_aa: CASSFTFWTGAGNTIYF
j_call: TRBJ1-2; d_call: TRBD1; v_call: TRBV29-1; clone_size: NA; cdr3_nt: TGCAGCGTCCGACAGGGAATTTATGGCTACACCTTC; cdr3_aa: CSVRQGIYGYTF
j_call: TRBJ2-3; d_call: TRBD1; v_call: TRBV5-1; clone_size: NA; cdr3_nt: TGCGCCAGCAGCTTGGCCCAGGGGGACACAGATACGCAGTATTTT; cdr3_aa: CASSLAQGDTDTQYF
j_call: TRBJ1-6; d_call: TRBD1; v_call: TRBV5-4; clone_size: NA; cdr3_nt: TGTGCCAGCAGCTTACAGGGGGCTGGATCACCCCTCCACTTT; cdr3_aa: CASSLQGAGSPLHF
j_call: TRBJ2-1; d_call: TRBD1; v_call: TRBV7-2; clone_size: NA; cdr3_nt: TGTGCCAGCAGCTTACTTGGGCCAGGGGGCAATGAGCAGTTCTTC; cdr3_aa: CASSLLGPGGNEQFF
j_call: TRBJ1-1; d_call: NA; v_call: TRBV5-1; clone_size: NA; cdr3_nt: TGCGCCAGCAGCTTGAGCTCCGCGGTGAACACTGAAGCTTTCTTT; cdr3_aa: CASSLSSAVNTEAFF
j_call: TRBJ1-5; d_call: NA; v_call: TRBV29-1; clone_size: NA; cdr3_nt: TGCAGCGTTCAAGGGTTGGCCCATCAGCCCCAGCATTTT; cdr3_aa: CSVQGLAHQPQHF
j_call: TRBJ1-3; d_call: NA; v_call: TRBV7-9; clone_size: few; cdr3_nt: TGTGCCAGCAGCTTAGATGCCGGAAACACCATATATTTT; cdr3_aa: CASSLDAGNTIYF
j_call: TRBJ2-1; d_call: NA; v_call: TRBV5-8; clone_size: NA; cdr3_nt: TGTGCCAGCAGCTTATGGGGCAGAGATGGGCAGTTCTTC; cdr3_aa: CASSLWGRDGQFF
j_call: TRBJ2-1; d_call: NA; v_call: TRBV27; clone_size: few; cdr3_nt: TGTGCCAGCAGTTTATCGGCAGGTAACAATGAGCAGTTCTTC; cdr3_aa: CASSLSAGNNEQFF
j_call: TRBJ2-1; d_call: NA; v_call: TRBV5-1; clone_size: NA; cdr3_nt: TGCGCCAGCAGCTCAGGTCCCTTCAAGGGGGATGAGCAGTTCTTC; cdr3_aa: CASSSGPFKGDEQFF
j_call: TRBJ1-1; d_call: NA; v_call: TRBV2; clone_size: few; cdr3_nt: TGTGCCAGCAGTGACAGGCGGGTCACTGAAGCTTTCTTT; cdr3_aa: CASSDRRVTEAFF
j_call: TRBJ2-1; d_call: NA; v_call: TRBV4-2; clone_size: NA; cdr3_nt: TGTGCCAGCAGCCAAGGGGCGGGACTGGGCGTGAATGAGCAGTTCTTC; cdr3_aa: CASSQGAGLGVNEQFF
j_call: TRBJ1-2; d_call: NA; v_call: TRBV29-1; clone_size: NA; cdr3_nt: TGCAGCGCGGCACGGGCAGGGCAGGGCTACACCTTC; cdr3_aa: CSAARAGQGYTF
j_call: TRBJ1-6; d_call: NA; v_call: TRBV19; clone_size: NA; cdr3_nt: TGTGCCAGTAGTATACCGGGGTTTAATTCACCCCTCCACTTT; cdr3_aa: CASSIPGFNSPLHF
j_call: TRBJ1-6; d_call: NA; v_call: TRBV6-5; clone_size: NA; cdr3_nt: TGTGCCAGCAGTGCCGCGGGAGCAGCAGGTTCACCCCTCCACTTT; cdr3_aa: CASSAAGAAGSPLHF
j_call: TRBJ1-5; d_call: TRBD1; v_call: TRBV7-8; clone_size: many; cdr3_nt: TGTGCCAGCAGCTTCGAAGCCGGGACAGGCAATCAGCCCCAGCATTTT; cdr3_aa: CASSFEAGTGNQPQHF
j_call: TRBJ1-4; d_call: NA; v_call: TRBV15; clone_size: NA; cdr3_nt: TGTGCCACCAGCAGAGAGGATGCAACTAATGAAAAACTGTTTTTT; cdr3_aa: CATSREDATNEKLFF
j_call: TRBJ1-6; d_call: TRBD1; v_call: TRBV5-1; clone_size: NA; cdr3_nt: TGCGCCAGCAGCCCGAGCGGGACAGCCCTTTATAATTCACCCCTCCACTTT; cdr3_aa: CASSPSGTALYNSPLHF
j_call: TRBJ2-2; d_call: NA; v_call: TRBV4-2; clone_size: NA; cdr3_nt: TGTGCCAGCAGCCAAGGGGGAGACACCGGGGAGCTGTTTTTT; cdr3_aa: CASSQGGDTGELFF
j_call: TRBJ2-1; d_call: TRBD2; v_call: TRBV13; clone_size: few; cdr3_nt: TGTGCCAGCAGCTGGACTAGCGATTCCTACAATGAGCAGTTCTTC; cdr3_aa: CASSWTSDSYNEQFF
j_call: TRBJ2-1; d_call: NA; v_call: TRBV28; clone_size: NA; cdr3_nt: TGTGCCAGTCGACTCCTTAACTCCTACAATGAGCAGTTCTTC; cdr3_aa: CASRLLNSYNEQFF
j_call: TRBJ1-3; d_call: NA; v_call: TRBV5-1; clone_size: many; cdr3_nt: TGCGCCAGCAGCCTCGAAGGGATGGGTGGAAACACCATATATTTT; cdr3_aa: CASSLEGMGGNTIYF
j_call: TRBJ2-7; d_call: TRBD2; v_call: TRBV6-6; clone_size: medium-sized; cdr3_nt: TGTGCCATTCGGAGCGGGGGTAAGCCCTACGAGCAGTACTTC; cdr3_aa: CAIRSGGKPYEQYF
j_call: TRBJ1-6; d_call: NA; v_call: TRBV4-1; clone_size: NA; cdr3_nt: TGCGCCAGCAGCCCCCCCATCTATAATTCACCCCTCCACTTT; cdr3_aa: CASSPPIYNSPLHF
j_call: TRBJ1-1; d_call: NA; v_call: TRBV19; clone_size: NA; cdr3_nt: TGTGCCAGTAGTATAGATTCCCCAAGGAACTCCTGGGCGTCAGTCAGTGGTACTGAAGCTTTCTTT; cdr3_aa: CASSIDSPRNSWASVSGTEAFF
j_call: TRBJ2-7; d_call: NA; v_call: TRBV12-5; clone_size: NA; cdr3_nt: TGTGCTAGTGGTTTAGGAGTTAACGCCTACGAGCAGTACTTC; cdr3_aa: CASGLGVNAYEQYF
j_call: TRBJ1-3; d_call: TRBD1; v_call: TRBV6-4; clone_size: few; cdr3_nt: TGTGCCAGCGGAGCCCAGGGGGGGCAAGTACCTTTATCTGGAAACACCATATATTTT; cdr3_aa: CASGAQGGQVPLSGNTIYF
j_call: TRBJ2-1; d_call: NA; v_call: TRBV11-1; clone_size: NA; cdr3_nt: TGTGCCAGCAGCCTAACCTTCTCCGGGCACAATGAGCAGTTCTTC; cdr3_aa: CASSLTFSGHNEQFF
j_call: TRBJ2-6; d_call: NA; v_call: TRBV19; clone_size: once; cdr3_nt: TGTGCCAGTAGTATCGGGGAAACTGGGGCCAACGTCCTGACTTTC; cdr3_aa: CASSIGETGANVLTF
j_call: TRBJ2-3; d_call: NA; v_call: TRBV2; clone_size: NA; cdr3_nt: TGTGCCAGCACGCCCTGGAGCACAGATACGCAGTATTTT; cdr3_aa: CASTPWSTDTQYF
j_call: TRBJ1-1; d_call: NA; v_call: TRBV19; clone_size: NA; cdr3_nt: TGTGCCAGTAGTAAAGCGGGGGTGAACACTGAAGCTTTCTTT; cdr3_aa: CASSKAGVNTEAFF
j_call: TRBJ2-1; d_call: TRBD2; v_call: TRBV19; clone_size: few; cdr3_nt: TGTGCCAGTAGTATTACGGGACTAGCCGGCTACAATGAGCAGTTCTTC; cdr3_aa: CASSITGLAGYNEQFF
j_call: TRBJ2-7; d_call: TRBD1; v_call: TRBV5-1; clone_size: NA; cdr3_nt: TGCGCCAGCAGCTTTACCGGGACAGTCATCTACGAGCAGTACTTC; cdr3_aa: CASSFTGTVIYEQYF
j_call: TRBJ1-4; d_call: NA; v_call: TRBV6-1; clone_size: NA; cdr3_nt: TGTGCCAGCCGCCCTGGAGATGGGGCTAATGAAAAACTGTTTTTT; cdr3_aa: CASRPGDGANEKLFF
j_call: TRBJ2-2; d_call: TRBD1; v_call: TRBV19; clone_size: many; cdr3_nt: TGTGCCAGTACGGCAGGGGGCACCGGGGAGCTGTTTTTT; cdr3_aa: CASTAGGTGELFF
j_call: TRBJ2-5; d_call: TRBD2; v_call: TRBV23-1; clone_size: NA; cdr3_nt: TGCGCCAGCAGTCAAAAACTACCGGGAGGGACAGAGACCCAGTACTTC; cdr3_aa: CASSQKLPGGTETQYF
j_call: TRBJ2-7; d_call: TRBD1; v_call: TRBV11-2; clone_size: NA; cdr3_nt: TGTGCCAGCAGCTTAGAATACAGGGGCTACGAGCAGTACTTC; cdr3_aa: CASSLEYRGYEQYF
j_call: TRBJ1-5; d_call: NA; v_call: TRBV7-2; clone_size: few; cdr3_nt: TGTGCCAGCAGCCCGCAGGGTGGCAATCAGCCCCAGCATTTT; cdr3_aa: CASSPQGGNQPQHF
j_call: TRBJ2-1; d_call: NA; v_call: TRBV6-6; clone_size: NA; cdr3_nt: TGTGCCTCCAGGGGGGGTGAGCAGTTCTTC; cdr3_aa: CASRGGEQFF
j_call: TRBJ2-3; d_call: TRBD2; v_call: TRBV29-1; clone_size: NA; cdr3_nt: TGCAGCGTTGTGTCTTCGGGGGGGGCTAGCACAGATACGCAGTATTTT; cdr3_aa: CSVVSSGGASTDTQYF